Shown below are 32 T cell receptor beta chains from a single sample sequenced in a study of blood T cell dynamics during melanoma immunotherapy. The table came from immunoSEQ multiplex PCR; TCRdb's copy has only in-frame clones and leaves some out. Here the sample spans several thousand clones, 80% to 85% being singletons. The time point denotes: pre-treatment baseline. Sequencing used blood, obtained from a patient treated with checkpoint blockade. These receptors were obtained from a human donor with melanoma.

The chain employs TRBV29-1 and TRBJ1-6; 10 nucleotides agree with TRBD1. Looked up from germline, CDR1 is SQVTM and CDR2 is ANQGSEA. J lost 6 bases, V lost 7 bases, and 12 bases had no gene match. CDR3 length: 16 residues. The CDR3 loop is CSGGRQGARINSPLHF. CDR3 nucleotide sequence: TGCAGCGGCGGAAGACAGGGGGCGCGGATTAATTCACCCCTCCACTTT.

V usage is TRBV7-9 and J usage is TRBJ1-4, with D possibly matching TRBD1 (6 bases). CDR1 is SEHNR and CDR2 is FQNEAQ in the germline V gene (reference sequence). V was shortened by 11 bases and J by 5 bases, with 15 bases between the two germline ends. This CDR3 contains 13 residues. The CDR3 bases are TGTGCCGCGGGAGGGGGGCACAATGAAAAACTGTTTTTT. Encoded protein: CAAGGGHNEKLFF. The variable domain in full, with the rest retrieved from reference TRBV7-9 and TRBJ1-4, is DTGVSQNPRHKITKRGQNVTFRCDPISEHNRLYWYRQTLGQGPEFLTYFQNEAQLEKSRLLSDRFSAERPKGSFSTLEIQRTEQGDSAMYLCAAGGGHNEKLFFGSGTQLSVL.

This clone has only a few counts. The V call is TRBV7-8, the J call TRBJ2-7; 8 bases line up with TRBD1. The germline V gene encodes CDR1 SGHVS and CDR2 FQNEAQ. With 0 bases clipped from V and 9 bases from J, the junction kept 4 bases outside the gene matches. The CDR3 is made up of 13 amino acids. The CDR3 sequence is CASSLAGQGGQYF. DNA for the CDR3: TGTGCCAGCAGCTTAGCCGGACAGGGCGGGCAGTACTTC.

V is TRBV6-5 and J is TRBJ1-1, with 10 bases that match TRBD1. The CDR3 runs 14 residues. J gave up 8 bases and V 4 bases, and 7 bases lay outside the gene matches. CDR1 is MNHEY and CDR2 is SVGAGI in the germline V gene. The CDR3 region has the DNA TGTGCCAGCAGTTCGACGGACAGGGGGACCGAAGCTTTCTTT. It specifies CASSSTDRGTEAFF.

J is TRBJ1-5 and V is TRBV30; maybe TRBD1 (6 bases). The CDR3 spans 15 residues. Germline V gene lookup returns CDR1 GTSNPN and CDR2 SVGIG (reference sequence). V lost 3 bases and J 3 bases, leaving 15 bases between the germline ends. CDR3 protein: CAWSGGLVPNQPQHF. The CDR3 DNA reads TGTGCCTGGAGCGGGGGGCTGGTTCCCAATCAGCCCCAGCATTTT. The full variable domain, rest sourced from reference TRBV30 and TRBJ1-5, is SQTIHQWPATLVQPVGSPLSLECTVEGTSNPNLYWYRQAAGRGLQLLFYSVGIGQISSEVPQNLSASRPQDRQFILSSKKLLLSDSGFYLCAWSGGLVPNQPQHFGDGTRLSIL.

This chain uses TRBV19 with TRBJ1-2; D is undetermined. This CDR3 is 12 amino acids long. V lost 4 bases and J 3 bases, leaving 6 bases between the germline ends. The V gene's germline CDR1 is LNHDA and CDR2 SQIVND (reference sequence). The CDR3 is CASSKRYYGYTF. The CDR3 DNA is TGTGCCAGTAGTAAACGGTACTATGGCTACACCTTC. The variable domain in full, completed from reference TRBV19 and TRBJ1-2, reads DGGITQSPKYLFRKEGQNVTLSCEQNLNHDAMYWYRQDPGQGLRLIYYSQIVNDFQKGDIAEGYSVSREKKESFPLTVTSAQKNPTAFYLCASSKRYYGYTFGSGTRLTVV.

This sequence joins TRBV5-4 and TRBJ1-1, with TRBD1 matching 11 bases. The germline gives CDR1 SGHNT, CDR2 YYREEE (reference sequence). V lost 2 bases to trimming and J lost 3 bases; unmatched junction nucleotides: 6. The CDR3 runs 16 residues. CDR3 DNA sequence: TGTGCCAGCAGCTTAGCGAGGACAGGGGGCTACACTGAAGCTTTCTTT. It translates to CASSLARTGGYTEAFF.

V gene TRBV27 combines with J gene TRBJ1-1; no clear D gene. Germline V lookup: CDR1 MNHEY, CDR2 SMNVEV (reference sequence). Between the trimmed V and J ends, which lost 4 bases and 3 bases, there was a span of 12 bases. There are 14 residues in the CDR3. This CDR3 reads CASSYSGADTEAFF. The CDR3 DNA follows: TGTGCCAGCAGTTATTCTGGTGCGGACACTGAAGCTTTCTTT.

This clone has more than one count but fewer than ten. The chain combines TRBV7-2 with TRBJ1-3, with no clear D. The CDR3 is 14 amino acids. Germline CDR1 SGHTA, CDR2 FQGNSA. V shed 5 bases and J shed 0 bases, with 8 bases lying between them. The CDR3 region is CASSPLDSGNTIYF. The DNA for the CDR3 is TGTGCCAGCAGCCCCTTAGACTCTGGAAACACCATATATTTT.

The table lists this clone with a count of one. V gene TRBV7-6 combines with J gene TRBJ2-6; TRBD2 agrees at 9 bases. This CDR3 is built from 19 residues. Germline CDR1 and CDR2: SGHVS and FNYEAQ. Losses at the gene ends were 2 bases for V and 0 bases for J; bases not matched to a gene: 8. CDR3 region: CASSLTSLTSGSGANVLTF. CDR3 DNA sequence: TGTGCCAGCAGCTTAACCTCCTTGACTAGCGGCTCTGGGGCCAACGTCCTGACTTTC.

V usage is TRBV30 and J usage is TRBJ1-3; 11 positions match TRBD1. Germline CDR1 reads GTSNPN; CDR2 reads SVGIG (reference sequence). The CDR3 consists of 13 residues. The V and J ends lost 5 bases and 11 bases, in that order; junction bases with no gene match: 8. The CDR3: CAWGGQGVGAIYF. CDR3 DNA: TGTGCCTGGGGGGGACAGGGGGTTGGTGCCATATATTTT.

The chain joins TRBV27 to TRBJ2-5; TRBD2 aligns across 10 bases. The V segment lost 2 bases and the J segment 5 bases; nucleotides outside the gene matches: 8. Germline assignment: CDR1 MNHEY and CDR2 SMNVEV (reference sequence). The CDR3 is made up of 16 amino acids. CDR3 in amino acids: CASSLRSGGAGETQYF. CDR3 in DNA: TGTGCCAGCAGTTTAAGGAGCGGGGGGGCCGGGGAGACCCAGTACTTC.

The CDR3 region is CASSRQGQTGNTIYF. The DNA for the CDR3 is TGTGCCAGCAGTCGACAGGGTCAAACTGGAAACACCATATATTTT. The rearrangement uses TRBV27 and TRBJ1-3, with 7 bases identical to TRBD1. After removal of 5 bases from V and 2 bases from J, the junction contained 6 bases not matched to a gene. The CDR3 runs to 15 residues. Germline CDR1 and CDR2: MNHEY and SMNVEV (reference sequence).

This clone has just one count. The chain joins TRBV7-2 to TRBJ2-7; no clear D gene. V dropped 5 bases and J dropped 3 bases, with 17 bases sitting between them. From germline, CDR1 is SGHTA and CDR2 FQGNSA. The CDR3 is 15 amino acids. The CDR3 nucleotides are TGTGCCAGCAGCCCACCAGGTTCCCCCGGCTACGAGCAGTACTTC. Its protein is CASSPPGSPGYEQYF.

The chain combines TRBV15 with TRBJ2-7; TRBD1 matches 9 bases. Germline CDR1 is LNHNV and CDR2 is YYDKDF (reference sequence). V dropped 3 bases and J dropped 2; count of bases not matched to a gene: 2. This CDR3 has 14 residues. CDR3 residues: CATSSHRGPYEQYF. The CDR3 nucleotides read TGTGCCACCAGCAGCCACAGGGGGCCCTACGAGCAGTACTTC.

This clone was seen a handful of times. The chain uses TRBV19 and TRBJ2-7; TRBD1 matches 10 bases. Looked up from germline, CDR1 is LNHDA and CDR2 is SQIVND (reference sequence). The CDR3 has 13 residues. V trimming: 5 bases; J trimming: 2 bases; junction bases outside the gene matches: 0. The CDR3 loop is CASSGTGAYEQYF. The CDR3 DNA follows: TGTGCCAGTAGTGGGACAGGGGCCTACGAGCAGTACTTC.

The V call is TRBV28, the J call TRBJ2-7; TRBD1 aligns across 8 bases. Germline CDR1 reads MDHEN; CDR2 reads SYDVKM. The trim removed 11 bases at V and 2 bases at J, leaving 14 bases unmatched. The CDR3 length is 15 residues. CDR3 in amino acids: CAAGGPGGATYEQYF. The DNA for the CDR3 is TGTGCCGCCGGGGGCCCAGGGGGCGCAACCTACGAGCAGTACTTC.

This clone was seen a few times. The chain couples TRBV19 to TRBJ1-3; D gene ambiguous. Germline loops: CDR1 LNHDA, CDR2 SQIVND (reference sequence). This CDR3 spans 15 amino acids. The V gene lost 0 bases and the J gene lost 0 bases, with 6 bases spanning the gap. DNA of the CDR3: TGTGCCAGTAGTATAGAAGCTAACTCTGGAAACACCATATATTTT. This encodes CASSIEANSGNTIYF.

The V call is TRBV5-8, the J call TRBJ2-1, with a possible D match to TRBD2 (5 bases). Germline-derived CDR1 and CDR2 are SGHTS and YDEGEE. Trimming left V 0 bases short and J 7 bases short, with 5 bases between. This CDR3 spans 12 amino acids. The CDR3 DNA reads as TGTGCCAGCAGCTTGGGAGGGAATGAGCAGTTCTTC. Translating it yields CASSLGGNEQFF.

This clone is judged large. V is TRBV27 and J is TRBJ2-7; 13 positions agree with TRBD2. The CDR3 spans 15 residues. Trimming took 5 bases from V and 3 from J; bases not matched to a gene: 4. The germline V gene encodes CDR1 MNHEY and CDR2 SMNVEV (reference sequence). CDR3 in amino acids: CASSPRLAGGYEQYF. CDR3 bases: TGTGCCAGCAGTCCAAGACTAGCGGGGGGCTACGAGCAGTACTTC.

This sequence joins TRBV6-5 and TRBJ1-1, with unresolved D. This CDR3 is built from 14 residues. The germline V and J ends were trimmed by 2 bases and 1 base, with 8 bases remaining between them. The V gene's germline CDR1 is MNHEY and CDR2 SVGAGI. In DNA, the CDR3 is TGTGCCAGCAGTTACAGGGCGCGGAACACTGAAGCTTTCTTT. It codes for CASSYRARNTEAFF.

This sequence joins TRBV7-8 and TRBJ2-7; 9 bases line up with TRBD1. The CDR3 loop spans 18 amino acids. Germline assignment: CDR1 SGHVS and CDR2 FQNEAQ. Unmatched junction bases numbered 21, after V lost 5 bases and J lost 7 bases. The CDR3 loop is CASSSVLQGQGKAREQYF. CDR3 sequence (DNA): TGTGCCAGCAGCAGTGTTCTCCAGGGACAGGGAAAGGCTCGGGAGCAGTACTTC.

As DNA, the CDR3 is TGTGCCAGCAGCTTAGAGTCATTGGTACAAGAGACCCAGTACTTC. Amino acids: CASSLESLVQETQYF. The J gene is TRBJ2-5, the V gene TRBV7-9; no definite D call. V was shortened by 1 base and J by 2 bases, with 11 bases between the two germline ends. This CDR3 has 15 residues. Germline V gene data show CDR1 as SEHNR and CDR2 as FQNEAQ (reference sequence).

The J gene is TRBJ1-2, the V gene TRBV30; D is uncertain. CDR3 length: 14 residues. V gave up 1 base and J gave up 8 bases, with 17 bases separating them. The V gene's germline CDR1 is GTSNPN and CDR2 SVGIG (reference sequence). The CDR3 DNA follows: TGTGCCTGGAGTGCAGGACCCCCGGGCTACGGCTACACCTTC. It translates to CAWSAGPPGYGYTF.

The chain employs TRBV6-5 and TRBJ2-5; tentatively, D is TRBD2 (7 bases). The DNA end favors TRBJ2-7, so the J call may be wrong. Germline lookup yields CDR1 MNHEY and CDR2 SVGAGI. The CDR3 consists of 13 residues. The CDR3: CASLGGGGYEQYF. The CDR3 DNA sequence: TGTGCCAGCCTAGGGGGAGGGGGCTACGAGCAGTACTTC.

The rearrangement links TRBV6-5 to TRBJ1-1; TRBD1 is a possible D gene (6 bases). Trimming stripped 5 bases from V and 5 bases from J, with 18 bases between. The CDR3 has 15 amino acids. The germline V gene encodes CDR1 MNHEY and CDR2 SVGAGI. The CDR3 nucleotides read TGTGCCAGCAGTCTTATAGAGGGGGGGATAACTGAAGCTTTCTTT. Encoded protein: CASSLIEGGITEAFF.

The chain combines TRBV7-9 with TRBJ1-6; weak D call: TRBD1 (6 bases). The CDR3 runs 16 residues. Germline loops: CDR1 SEHNR, CDR2 FQNEAQ (reference sequence). Trimming stripped 5 bases from V and 0 bases from J, with 11 bases between. Here the CDR3 reads CASSLQQGSYNSPLHF. The CDR3 DNA is TGTGCCAGCAGCCTCCAACAGGGCTCCTATAATTCACCCCTCCACTTT.

V gene TRBV4-2 combines with J gene TRBJ2-7; 7 bases are a match to TRBD2. Germline-derived CDR1 and CDR2 are LGHNA and YNFKEQ. The CDR3 runs 15 residues. The V gene end was trimmed by 5 bases and the J gene end by 2 bases; junction bases not matched to a gene: 9. DNA for the CDR3: TGTGCCAGCAGCACCTCGGGGAGGGCCCCCTACGAGCAGTACTTC. This translates into CASSTSGRAPYEQYF.

The chain links TRBV5-1 to TRBJ2-1; 9 bases line up with TRBD1. CDR3 length equals 15 residues. Per germline, CDR1 SGHRS and CDR2 YFSETQ. With 3 bases clipped from V and 4 bases from J, the junction kept 5 bases outside the gene matches. The DNA of the CDR3 is TGCGCCAGCAGCTGGACAGGGGATCGTTACAATGAGCAGTTCTTC. Amino acids: CASSWTGDRYNEQFF.

The V call is TRBV30, the J call TRBJ1-3; tentatively, D is TRBD1 (6 bases). Germline CDR1 GTSNPN, CDR2 SVGIG (reference sequence). The CDR3 covers 12 residues. The V gene lost 4 bases and the J gene lost 2 bases, with 6 bases spanning the gap. The DNA of the CDR3 is TGTGCCTGGAACAGGGCTGGAAACACCATATATTTT. It specifies CAWNRAGNTIYF.

To note about this clone: Other DNA sequences of this sample code for an identical CDR3. The gene calls are TRBV5-1 and TRBJ2-6; 10 bases line up with TRBD1. With V trimmed by 0 bases and J by 0 bases, 0 bases remained unmatched. The CDR3 extends over 17 amino acids. The germline CDR1 and CDR2 sequences are SGHRS and YFSETQ. This CDR3 is CASSLGTGGSGANVLTF. Written as DNA, the CDR3 is TGCGCCAGCAGCTTGGGGACAGGGGGCTCTGGGGCCAACGTCCTGACTTTC.

This chain uses TRBV5-6 with TRBJ1-3; TRBD1 aligns across 8 bases. J was trimmed by 0 bases and V by 5 bases; bases with no gene match: 7. There are 16 residues in the CDR3. The germline gives CDR1 SGHDT, CDR2 YYEEEE. The CDR3 spells CASSLQGANSGNTIYF. As DNA, the CDR3 is TGTGCCAGCAGTTTGCAGGGGGCGAACTCTGGAAACACCATATATTTT.